This T cell receptor beta chain was sequenced in a study of blood T cell repertoires in COVID-19. Study context: COVID-19 samples collected from the United States, Italy and Spain covered acute and convalescent phases. PBMCs, B-cell-depleted T cells, or T cells provided the cDNA or gDNA that made up the material.

In the authors' methods: Researchers report that nucleated cell counts were estimated from reference gene primer amplification. Method: immunoSEQ multiplex PCR; TCRdb's copy keeps in-frame clones and lacks some. V and J calls and clone size are as listed in that table; D and trimming were resolved from the DNA. This table holds roughly 160,000 clones, about 85% found once. Clinical history as reported by participants underpinned cohort assignment. This TCR derives from a woman aged 40 to 55 with acute COVID-19. The sample taken for sequencing was PBMCs or T cells enriched from blood (not recorded which).

The DNA of the CDR3 is TGTGCCAGCAGCTTCACTAGCGGTCCCACAGATACGCAGTATTTT. It is translated as CASSFTSGPTDTQYF. This chain uses TRBV7-3 with TRBJ2-3; 8 positions agree with TRBD2. Germline V gene lookup returns CDR1 SGHTA and CDR2 FQGTGA. The CDR3 has 15 residues. V was clipped by 3 bases and J by 2 bases; unmatched bases: 4.